This TCR beta chain was documented in a study of blood T cell repertoires in COVID-19. Study-level background: From the United States, Italy and Spain came samples of acute and convalescent COVID-19.

Germline-derived CDR1 and CDR2 are SGHDN and FVKESK. CDR3 length equals 15 residues. Trimming took 0 bases from V and 4 from J, leaving 11 bases between them. Method: immunoSEQ multiplex PCR; TCRdb's copy keeps in-frame clones and lacks some. The repertoire holds around 120,000 clones, with 78% as singletons. The rearrangement joins TRBV14 to TRBJ2-3, with D maybe TRBD2 (6 bases). This clonotype was obtained from a man aged 70-80 years with acute or convalescent COVID-19. Sequenced: peripheral blood. CDR3 coding DNA: TGTGCCAGCAGCCAAGATCTAGCGTACGCAGATACGCAGTATTTT. Amino acid sequence: CASSQDLAYADTQYF.